The count of the clone carrying this TCR beta chain is one. Antigen: not known. The record originates from a study of vaccination effects on CD4 cells after COVID-19. Study background: The cohort was immunized with two doses of either the BNT162b2 or mRNA-1273 vaccine.

The germline V gene encodes CDR1 MNHNY and CDR2 SVGAGI (reference sequence). The CDR3 covers 15 residues. Between the trimmed V and J ends, which lost 7 bases and 0 bases, there was a span of 13 bases. Sequencing used immunoSEQ multiplex PCR; TCRdb keeps in-frame clones, though not all of them. The repertoire consists of approximately 74,000 clones, with about four fifths occurring once and the leading ten covering around 2.9%. Expansion of antigen-specific CD4+ T cells with viral peptide pools was carried out by the ViraFEST assay before sequencing. Scientists isolated CD4+ T cells after a roughly nine-day culture period ended. All vaccine recipients tested negative for nucleocapsid antibodies and had never contracted SARS-CoV-2 infection. Every well got some 1.8 million PBMC, which were grown with about 9.6 IU/ml IL-2 and around 10 ug/ml peptides.

This sequence originates from a human donor who received a COVID-19 vaccine. The sequenced sample was CD4+ T cells from PBMCs cultured with HCoV-NL63 spike peptides, obtained before COVID-19 vaccination. This sequence joins TRBV6-6 and TRBJ1-5; D gene unclear. The CDR3 sequence: CASTDRTGSNQPQHF. CDR3 coding DNA: TGTGCCAGCACCGATCGGACGGGTAGCAATCAGCCCCAGCATTTT.